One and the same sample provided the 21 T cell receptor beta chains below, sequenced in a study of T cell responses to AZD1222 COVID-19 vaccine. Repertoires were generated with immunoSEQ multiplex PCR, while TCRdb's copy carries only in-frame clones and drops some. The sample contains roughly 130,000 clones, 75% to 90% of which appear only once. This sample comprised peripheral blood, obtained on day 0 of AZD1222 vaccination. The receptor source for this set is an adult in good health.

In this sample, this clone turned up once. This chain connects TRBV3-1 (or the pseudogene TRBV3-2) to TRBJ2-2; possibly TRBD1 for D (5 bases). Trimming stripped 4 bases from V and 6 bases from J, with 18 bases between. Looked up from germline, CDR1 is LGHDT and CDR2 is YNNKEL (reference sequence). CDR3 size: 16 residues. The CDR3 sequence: CASSRRTGLGSGELFF. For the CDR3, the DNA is TGTGCCAGCAGCCGAAGAACAGGATTGGGTTCCGGGGAGCTGTTTTTT.

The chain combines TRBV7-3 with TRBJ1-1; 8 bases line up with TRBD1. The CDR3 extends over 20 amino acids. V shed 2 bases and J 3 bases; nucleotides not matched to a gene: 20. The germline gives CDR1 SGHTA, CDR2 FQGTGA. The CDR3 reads CASSLYTRLSGGNVDTEAFF. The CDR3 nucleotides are TGTGCCAGCAGCTTATATACCCGTTTGTCAGGGGGCAATGTAGACACTGAAGCTTTCTTT. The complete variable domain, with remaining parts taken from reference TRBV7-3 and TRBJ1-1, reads GAGVSQTPSNKVTEKGKYVELRCDPISGHTALYWYRQSLGQGPEFLIYFQGTGAADDSGLPNDRFFAVRPEGSVSTLKIQRTERGDSAVYLCASSLYTRLSGGNVDTEAFFGQGTRLTVV.

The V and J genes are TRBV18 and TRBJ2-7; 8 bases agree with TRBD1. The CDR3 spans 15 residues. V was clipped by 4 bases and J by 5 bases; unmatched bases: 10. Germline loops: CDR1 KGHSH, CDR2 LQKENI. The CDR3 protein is CASSRFRDRLNEQYF. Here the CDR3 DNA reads TGTGCCAGCTCACGATTCCGGGACAGGCTTAACGAGCAGTACTTC. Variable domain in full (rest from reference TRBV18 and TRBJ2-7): NAGVMQNPRHLVRRRGQEARLRCSPMKGHSHVYWYRQLPEEGLKFMVYLQKENIIDESGMPKERFSAEFPKEGPSILRIQQVVRGDSAAYFCASSRFRDRLNEQYFGPGTRLTVT.

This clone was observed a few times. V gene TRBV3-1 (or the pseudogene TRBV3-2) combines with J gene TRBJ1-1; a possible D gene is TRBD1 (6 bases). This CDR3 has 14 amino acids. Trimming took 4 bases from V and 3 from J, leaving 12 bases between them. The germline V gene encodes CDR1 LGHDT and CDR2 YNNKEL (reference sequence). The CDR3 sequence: CASSPRDTYTEAFF. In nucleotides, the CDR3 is TGTGCCAGCAGCCCCAGGGACACCTACACTGAAGCTTTCTTT.

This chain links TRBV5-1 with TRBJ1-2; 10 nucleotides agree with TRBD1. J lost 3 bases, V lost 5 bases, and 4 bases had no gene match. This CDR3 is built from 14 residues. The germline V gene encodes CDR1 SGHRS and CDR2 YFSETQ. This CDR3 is CASRTTGGYYGYTF. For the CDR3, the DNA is TGCGCCAGCAGAACGACAGGGGGCTACTATGGCTACACCTTC.

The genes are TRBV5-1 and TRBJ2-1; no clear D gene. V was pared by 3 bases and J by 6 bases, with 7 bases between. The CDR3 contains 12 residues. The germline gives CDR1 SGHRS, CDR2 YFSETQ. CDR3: CASSSHINEQFF. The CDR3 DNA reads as TGCGCCAGCAGCTCCCACATCAATGAGCAGTTCTTC.

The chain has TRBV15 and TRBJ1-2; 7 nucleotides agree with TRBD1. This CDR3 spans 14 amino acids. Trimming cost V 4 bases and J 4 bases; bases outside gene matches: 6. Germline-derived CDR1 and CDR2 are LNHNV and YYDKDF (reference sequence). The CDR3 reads CATSKTTGLYGYTF. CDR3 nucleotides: TGTGCCACCAGCAAAACGACAGGGCTCTATGGCTACACCTTC.

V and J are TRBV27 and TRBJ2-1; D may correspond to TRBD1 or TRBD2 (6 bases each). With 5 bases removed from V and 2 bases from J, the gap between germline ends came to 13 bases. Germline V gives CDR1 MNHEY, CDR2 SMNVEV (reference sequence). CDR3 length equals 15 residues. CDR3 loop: CASSGGPGAYNEQFF. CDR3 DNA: TGTGCCAGCAGTGGGGGGCCGGGAGCCTACAATGAGCAGTTCTTC.

Written as DNA, the CDR3 is TGCAGCGTCGTCCTACTGACAGGGGGAGATGGCTACACCTTC. This translates into CSVVLLTGGDGYTF. The rearrangement links TRBV29-1 to TRBJ1-2; 9 nucleotides line up with TRBD1. The CDR3 extends over 14 amino acids. Trimming removed 6 bases from V and 6 bases from J; junction bases left unmatched: 11. CDR1 and CDR2 (germline): SQVTM, ANQGSEA.

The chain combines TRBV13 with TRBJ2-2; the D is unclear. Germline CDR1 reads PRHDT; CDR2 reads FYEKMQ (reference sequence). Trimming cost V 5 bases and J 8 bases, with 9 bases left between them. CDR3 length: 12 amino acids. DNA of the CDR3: TGTGCCAGCAGCCCCATAAGGGGGGAGCTGTTTTTT. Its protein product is CASSPIRGELFF.

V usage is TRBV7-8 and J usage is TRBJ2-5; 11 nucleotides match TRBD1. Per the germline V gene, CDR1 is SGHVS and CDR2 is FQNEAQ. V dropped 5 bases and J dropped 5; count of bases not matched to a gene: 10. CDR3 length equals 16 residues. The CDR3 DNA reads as TGTGCCAGCAGCCGCCGAGGACAGGGGGCGCGGGAGACCCAGTACTTC. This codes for CASSRRGQGARETQYF. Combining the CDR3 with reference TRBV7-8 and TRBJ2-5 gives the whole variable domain GAGVSQSPRYKVAKRGQDVALRCDPISGHVSLFWYQQALGQGPEFLTYFQNEAQLDKSGLPSDRFFAERPEGSVSTLKIQRTQQEDSAVYLCASSRRGQGARETQYFGPGTRLLVL.

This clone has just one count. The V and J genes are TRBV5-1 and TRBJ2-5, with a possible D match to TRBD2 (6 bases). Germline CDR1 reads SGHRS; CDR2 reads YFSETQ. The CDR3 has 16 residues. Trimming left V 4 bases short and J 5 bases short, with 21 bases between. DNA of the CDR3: TGCGCCAGCAGCGGTGGGACTCCTACCCCCAGGGAGACCCAGTACTTC. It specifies CASSGGTPTPRETQYF.

This CDR3 reads CSLEADTQYF. DNA for the CDR3: TGTAGCCTCGAGGCAGATACGCAGTATTTT. The gene calls are TRBV7-9 and TRBJ2-3; no clear D. The germline V gene encodes CDR1 SEHNR and CDR2 FQNEAQ (reference sequence). The CDR3 consists of 10 residues.

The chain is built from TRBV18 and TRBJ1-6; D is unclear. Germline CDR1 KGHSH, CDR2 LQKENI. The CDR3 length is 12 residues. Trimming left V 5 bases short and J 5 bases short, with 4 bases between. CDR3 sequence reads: CASSADNSPLHF. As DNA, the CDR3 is TGTGCCAGCTCAGCAGATAATTCACCCCTCCACTTT.

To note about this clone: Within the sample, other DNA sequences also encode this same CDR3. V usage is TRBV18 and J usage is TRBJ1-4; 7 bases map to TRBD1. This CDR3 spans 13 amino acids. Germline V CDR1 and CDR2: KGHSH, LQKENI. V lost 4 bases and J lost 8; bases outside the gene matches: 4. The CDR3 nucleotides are TGTGCCAGCTCACAGGGGGCCGGGGAAAAACTGTTTTTT. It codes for CASSQGAGEKLFF.

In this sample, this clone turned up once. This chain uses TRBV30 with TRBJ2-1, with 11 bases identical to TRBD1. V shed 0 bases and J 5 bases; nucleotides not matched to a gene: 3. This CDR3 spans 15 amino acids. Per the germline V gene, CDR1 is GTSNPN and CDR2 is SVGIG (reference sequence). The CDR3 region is CAWSVGTGGNNEQFF. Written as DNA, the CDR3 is TGTGCCTGGAGTGTAGGGACAGGGGGTAACAATGAGCAGTTCTTC.

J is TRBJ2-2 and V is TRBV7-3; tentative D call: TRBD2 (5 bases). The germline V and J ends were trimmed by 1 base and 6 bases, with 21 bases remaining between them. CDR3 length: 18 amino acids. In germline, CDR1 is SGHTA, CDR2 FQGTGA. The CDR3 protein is CASSLIGPGSWYAGELFF. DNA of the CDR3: TGTGCCAGCAGCTTAATAGGGCCGGGGTCATGGTACGCCGGGGAGCTGTTTTTT.

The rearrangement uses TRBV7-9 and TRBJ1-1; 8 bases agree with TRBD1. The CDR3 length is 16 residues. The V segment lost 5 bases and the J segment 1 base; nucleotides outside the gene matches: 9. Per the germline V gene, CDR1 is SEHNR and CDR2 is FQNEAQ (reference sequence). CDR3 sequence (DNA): TGTGCCAGCAGCCCCGGGACAGGAGTCGGGAACACTGAAGCTTTCTTT. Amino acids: CASSPGTGVGNTEAFF.

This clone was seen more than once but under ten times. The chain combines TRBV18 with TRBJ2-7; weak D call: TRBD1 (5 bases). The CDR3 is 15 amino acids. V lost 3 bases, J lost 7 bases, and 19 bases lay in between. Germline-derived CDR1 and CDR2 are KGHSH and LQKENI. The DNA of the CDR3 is TGTGCCAGCTCACCTGCCCGGCAGGGCCAAGGTGAGCAGTACTTC. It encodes CASSPARQGQGEQYF.

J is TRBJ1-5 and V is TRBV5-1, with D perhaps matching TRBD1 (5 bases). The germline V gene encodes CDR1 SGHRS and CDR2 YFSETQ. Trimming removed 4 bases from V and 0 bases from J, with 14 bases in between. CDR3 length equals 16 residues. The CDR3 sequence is CASSLGGGGSNQPQHF. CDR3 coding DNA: TGCGCCAGCAGCCTGGGCGGGGGAGGTAGCAATCAGCCCCAGCATTTT. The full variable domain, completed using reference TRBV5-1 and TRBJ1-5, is KAGVTQTPRYLIKTRGQQVTLSCSPISGHRSVSWYQQTPGQGLQFLFEYFSETQRNKGNFPGRFSGRQFSNSRSEMNVSTLELGDSALYLCASSLGGGGSNQPQHFGDGTRLSIL.

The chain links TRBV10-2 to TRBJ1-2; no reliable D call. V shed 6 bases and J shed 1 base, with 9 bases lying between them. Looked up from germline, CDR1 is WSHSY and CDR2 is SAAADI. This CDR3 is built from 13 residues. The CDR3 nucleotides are TGCGCCAGCAGGGAGCCGGTTAACTATGGCTACACCTTC. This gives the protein CASREPVNYGYTF.